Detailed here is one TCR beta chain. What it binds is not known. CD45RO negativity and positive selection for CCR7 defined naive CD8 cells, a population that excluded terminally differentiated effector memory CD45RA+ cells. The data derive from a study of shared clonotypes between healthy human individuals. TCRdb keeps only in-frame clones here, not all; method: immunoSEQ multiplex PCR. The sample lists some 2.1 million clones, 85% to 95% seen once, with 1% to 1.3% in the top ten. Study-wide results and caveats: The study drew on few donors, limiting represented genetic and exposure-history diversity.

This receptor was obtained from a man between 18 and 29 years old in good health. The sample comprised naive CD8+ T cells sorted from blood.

For the CDR3, the DNA is TGTGCCAGCAGTTTACTTTGGGGTAGCGGGAGAATGAGTGAGCAGTTCTTC. Amino acids: CASSLLWGSGRMSEQFF. V usage is TRBV27 and J usage is TRBJ2-1; 9 bases fit TRBD2. The trim removed 2 bases at V and 9 bases at J, leaving 14 bases unmatched. There are 17 residues in the CDR3. The V gene's germline CDR1 is MNHEY and CDR2 SMNVEV (reference sequence).